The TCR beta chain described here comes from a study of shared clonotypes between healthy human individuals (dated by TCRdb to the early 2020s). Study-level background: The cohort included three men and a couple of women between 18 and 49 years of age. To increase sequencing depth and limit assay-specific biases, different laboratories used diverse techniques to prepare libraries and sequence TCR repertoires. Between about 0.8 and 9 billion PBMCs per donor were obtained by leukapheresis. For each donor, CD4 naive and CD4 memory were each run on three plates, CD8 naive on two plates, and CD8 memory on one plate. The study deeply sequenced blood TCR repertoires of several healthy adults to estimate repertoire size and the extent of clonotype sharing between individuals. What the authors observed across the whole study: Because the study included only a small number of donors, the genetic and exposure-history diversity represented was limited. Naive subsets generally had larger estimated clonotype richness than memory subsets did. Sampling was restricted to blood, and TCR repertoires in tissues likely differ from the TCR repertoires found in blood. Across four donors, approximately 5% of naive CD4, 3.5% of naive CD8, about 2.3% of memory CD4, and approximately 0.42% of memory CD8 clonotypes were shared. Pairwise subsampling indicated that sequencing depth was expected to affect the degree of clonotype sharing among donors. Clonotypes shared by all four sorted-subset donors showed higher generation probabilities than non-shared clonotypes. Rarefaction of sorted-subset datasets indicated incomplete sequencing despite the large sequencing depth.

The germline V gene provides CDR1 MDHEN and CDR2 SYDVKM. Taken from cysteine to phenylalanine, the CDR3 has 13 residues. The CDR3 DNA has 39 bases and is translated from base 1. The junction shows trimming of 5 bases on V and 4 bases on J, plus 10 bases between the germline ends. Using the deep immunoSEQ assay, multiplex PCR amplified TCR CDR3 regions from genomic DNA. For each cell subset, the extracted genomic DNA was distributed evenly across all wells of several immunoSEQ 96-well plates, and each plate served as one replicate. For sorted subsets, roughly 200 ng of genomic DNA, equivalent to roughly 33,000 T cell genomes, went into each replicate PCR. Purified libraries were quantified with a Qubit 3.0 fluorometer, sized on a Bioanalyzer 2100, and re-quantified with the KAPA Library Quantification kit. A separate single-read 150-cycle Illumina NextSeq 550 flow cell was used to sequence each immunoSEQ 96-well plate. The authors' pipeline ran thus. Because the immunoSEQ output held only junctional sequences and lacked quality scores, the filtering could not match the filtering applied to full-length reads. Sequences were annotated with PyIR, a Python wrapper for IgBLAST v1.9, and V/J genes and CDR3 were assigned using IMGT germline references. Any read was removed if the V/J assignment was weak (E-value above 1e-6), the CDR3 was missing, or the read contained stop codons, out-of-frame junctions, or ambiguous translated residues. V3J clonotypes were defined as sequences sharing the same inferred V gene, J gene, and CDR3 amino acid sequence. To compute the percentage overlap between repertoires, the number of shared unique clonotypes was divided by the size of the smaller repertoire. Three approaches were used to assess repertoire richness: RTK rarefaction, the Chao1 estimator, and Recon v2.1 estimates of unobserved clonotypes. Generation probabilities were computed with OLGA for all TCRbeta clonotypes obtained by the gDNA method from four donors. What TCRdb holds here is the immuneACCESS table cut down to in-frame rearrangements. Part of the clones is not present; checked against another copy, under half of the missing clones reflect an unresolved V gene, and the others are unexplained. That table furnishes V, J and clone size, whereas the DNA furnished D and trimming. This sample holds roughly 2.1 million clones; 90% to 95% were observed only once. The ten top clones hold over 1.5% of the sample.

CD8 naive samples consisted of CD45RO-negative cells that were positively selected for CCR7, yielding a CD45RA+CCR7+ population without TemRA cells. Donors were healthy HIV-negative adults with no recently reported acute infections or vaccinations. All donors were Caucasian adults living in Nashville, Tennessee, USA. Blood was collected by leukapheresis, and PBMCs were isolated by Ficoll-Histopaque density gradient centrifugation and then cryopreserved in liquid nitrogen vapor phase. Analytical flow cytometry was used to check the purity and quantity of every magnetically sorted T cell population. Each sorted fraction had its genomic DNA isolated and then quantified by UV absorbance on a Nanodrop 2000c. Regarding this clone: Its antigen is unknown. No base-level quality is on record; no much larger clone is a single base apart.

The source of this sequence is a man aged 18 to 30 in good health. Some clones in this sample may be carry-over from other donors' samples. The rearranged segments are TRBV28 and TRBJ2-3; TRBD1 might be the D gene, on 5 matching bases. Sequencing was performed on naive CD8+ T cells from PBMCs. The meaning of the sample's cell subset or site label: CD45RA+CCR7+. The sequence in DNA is TGTGCCAGCAGTAGGGGTTTCCCAGATACGCAGTATTTT. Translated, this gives CASSRGFPDTQYF. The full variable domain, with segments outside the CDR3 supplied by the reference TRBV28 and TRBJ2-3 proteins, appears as DVKVTQSSRYLVKRTGEKVFLECVQDMDHENMFWYRQDPGLGLRLIYFSYDVKMKEKGDIPEGYSVSREKKERFSLILESASTNQTSMYLCASSRGFPDTQYFGPGTRLTVL.